Listed below are T cell receptor beta chains from one sample, sequenced in a study of OX40 agonist ivuxolimab in advanced cancers. Produced via immunoSEQ multiplex PCR; TCRdb's table is partial and in-frame only. The data hold fewer than 35,000 clones, with about 92% observed a single time. The material was CD4+ or CD8+ T cells sorted from blood, obtained in a trial of the OX40 agonist ivuxolimab. Every receptor here comes from an adult with an advanced solid tumor such as melanoma, head and neck, liver or kidney cancer. The CDR3 runs from the conserved cysteine through the conserved F or W. The order of the fields is CDR3 DNA, CDR3 protein, J gene, D gene, V gene. D genes are given only for firm matches.

CDR3nt: TGTGCCAGCAGCTTAGGGACCCTCTCTGGAAACACCATATATTTT; CDR3aa: CASSLGTLSGNTIYF; j_gene: TRBJ1-3; d_gene: -; v_gene: TRBV11-2
CDR3nt: TGTGCCAGCAGCGTGGGGGACAGGGTCTCCTACGAGCAGTACTTC; CDR3aa: CASSVGDRVSYEQYF; j_gene: TRBJ2-7; d_gene: TRBD1; v_gene: TRBV9
CDR3nt: TGTGCCACCAGCAGTCTGCCCATGAACACTGAAGCTTTCTTT; CDR3aa: CATSSLPMNTEAFF; j_gene: TRBJ1-1; d_gene: -; v_gene: TRBV15
CDR3nt: TGTGCCAGCAGCCTCAGGGTCCTCTCTTCCTACGAGCAGTACTTC; CDR3aa: CASSLRVLSSYEQYF; j_gene: TRBJ2-7; d_gene: -; v_gene: TRBV5-6
CDR3nt: TGTGCCAGCAGTGAACGCGGGAACTCCTATAATTCACCCCTCCACTTT; CDR3aa: CASSERGNSYNSPLHF; j_gene: TRBJ1-6; d_gene: -; v_gene: TRBV2
CDR3nt: TGTGCGACCACGTGGGGGCGGGATTCCTACGAGCAGTACTTC; CDR3aa: CATTWGRDSYEQYF; j_gene: TRBJ2-7; d_gene: -; v_gene: TRBV28
CDR3nt: TGTGCCAGCAGAAGGACTAGCGGGGGATACAATGAGCAGTTCTTC; CDR3aa: CASRRTSGGYNEQFF; j_gene: TRBJ2-1; d_gene: TRBD2; v_gene: TRBV27
CDR3nt: TGTGCCAGCAGCCCAAACGGACAGGGGAGGAATGGCTACACCTTC; CDR3aa: CASSPNGQGRNGYTF; j_gene: TRBJ1-2; d_gene: TRBD1; v_gene: TRBV6-6
CDR3nt: TGTGCCAGCAGCTTAAGTGGGTGGGAAGGGCAGTTCTTC; CDR3aa: CASSLSGWEGQFF; j_gene: TRBJ2-1; d_gene: -; v_gene: TRBV7-3
CDR3nt: TGTGCCAGCAGCTTGGAAGTATGGTCGGAAGCTTTCTTT; CDR3aa: CASSLEVWSEAFF; j_gene: TRBJ1-1; d_gene: -; v_gene: TRBV5-5
CDR3nt: TGTGCCTGGAGTGTAGGGGACAGGGGCTGGCAGCCCCAGCATTTT; CDR3aa: CAWSVGDRGWQPQHF; j_gene: TRBJ1-5; d_gene: TRBD1; v_gene: TRBV30
CDR3nt: TGTGCCAGCCAACCCGGGACGGATCTCTGGGGCTACACCTTC; CDR3aa: CASQPGTDLWGYTF; j_gene: TRBJ1-2; d_gene: -; v_gene: TRBV2
CDR3nt: TGTGCCAGTAGCACCGGACAGGGAGGTCAGCCCCAGCATTTT; CDR3aa: CASSTGQGGQPQHF; j_gene: TRBJ1-5; d_gene: TRBD1; v_gene: TRBV19
CDR3nt: TGCGCCAGCAGCCTCCGGGGCGCAAACTCCTACGAGCAGTACTTC; CDR3aa: CASSLRGANSYEQYF; j_gene: TRBJ2-7; d_gene: -; v_gene: TRBV4-1
CDR3nt: TGTGCCAGCAGTGACCCGCTTAGCCCTTACGGAAACACCATATATTTT; CDR3aa: CASSDPLSPYGNTIYF; j_gene: TRBJ1-3; d_gene: -; v_gene: TRBV6-4
CDR3nt: TGTGCCTGGACAGGGGACAGGTCGGACTATGGCTACACCTTC; CDR3aa: CAWTGDRSDYGYTF; j_gene: TRBJ1-2; d_gene: TRBD1; v_gene: TRBV30
CDR3nt: TGCAGTGCTTCCACCTATGGCTACACCTTC; CDR3aa: CSASTYGYTF; j_gene: TRBJ1-2; d_gene: -; v_gene: TRBV20-1
CDR3nt: TGTGCCAGCAGCCCCGGAGGAGCTAATGAAAAACTGTTTTTT; CDR3aa: CASSPGGANEKLFF; j_gene: TRBJ1-4; d_gene: -; v_gene: TRBV4-2